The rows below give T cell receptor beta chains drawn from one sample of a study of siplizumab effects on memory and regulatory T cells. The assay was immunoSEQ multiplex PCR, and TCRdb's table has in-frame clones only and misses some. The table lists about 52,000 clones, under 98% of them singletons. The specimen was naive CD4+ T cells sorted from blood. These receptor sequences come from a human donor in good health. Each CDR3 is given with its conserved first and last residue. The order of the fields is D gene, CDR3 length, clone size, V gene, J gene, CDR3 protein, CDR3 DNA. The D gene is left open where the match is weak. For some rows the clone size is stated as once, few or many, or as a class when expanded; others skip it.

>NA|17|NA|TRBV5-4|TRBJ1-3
CASSRGQRGRERNTIYF
TGTGCCAGCAGCCGAGGACAGCGGGGAAGGGAGAGAAACACCATATATTTT
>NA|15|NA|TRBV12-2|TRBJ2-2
CASRYRDSRPGELFF
TGTGCAAGTCGCTACCGGGACAGTCGGCCCGGGGAGCTGTTTTTT
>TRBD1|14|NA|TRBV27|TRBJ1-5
CASSRTGYSQPQHF
TGTGCCAGCAGCCGGACAGGGTACAGTCAGCCCCAGCATTTT
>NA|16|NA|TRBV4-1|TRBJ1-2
CASSQERAGVSYGYTF
TGCGCCAGCAGCCAAGAAAGGGCAGGGGTTTCATATGGCTACACCTTC
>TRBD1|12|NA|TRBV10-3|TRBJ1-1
CASRRGREGAFF
TGTGCCAGCAGAAGGGGGCGAGAGGGGGCTTTCTTT
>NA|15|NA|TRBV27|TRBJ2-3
CASSFGGTSTDTQYF
TGTGCCAGCAGTTTTGGTGGGACAAGCACAGATACGCAGTATTTT
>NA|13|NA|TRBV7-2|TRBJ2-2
CASSLRRGGELFF
TGTGCCAGCAGCCTAAGACGGGGTGGGGAGCTGTTTTTT
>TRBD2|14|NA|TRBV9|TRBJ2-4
CASSAHIAGNIQYF
TGTGCCAGCAGCGCACATATAGCGGGAAACATTCAGTACTTC
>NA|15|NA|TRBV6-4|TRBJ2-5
CASSGGTLGQETQYF
TGTGCCAGCAGTGGGGGGACATTGGGGCAAGAGACCCAGTACTTC
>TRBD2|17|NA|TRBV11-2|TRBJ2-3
CASSLGVAGLSTDTQYF
TGTGCCAGCAGCTTAGGGGTAGCGGGGTTGAGCACAGATACGCAGTATTTT
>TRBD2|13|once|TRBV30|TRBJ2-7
CAWSTSGISEQYF
TGTGCCTGGAGTACTAGCGGGATTAGCGAGCAGTACTTC
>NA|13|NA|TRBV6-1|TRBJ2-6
CASREPGANVLTF
TGTGCCAGCAGGGAACCTGGGGCCAACGTCCTGACTTTC
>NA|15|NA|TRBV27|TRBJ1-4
CASSLTGAPNEKLFF
TGTGCCAGCAGTTTAACCGGGGCACCTAATGAAAAACTGTTTTTT
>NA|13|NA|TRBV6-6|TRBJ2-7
CATLSGFSYEQYF
TGTGCCACCCTTAGCGGTTTCTCCTACGAGCAGTACTTC
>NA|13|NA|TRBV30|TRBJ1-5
CAWSVRSKQPQHF
TGTGCCTGGAGTGTACGGTCCAAACAGCCCCAGCATTTT
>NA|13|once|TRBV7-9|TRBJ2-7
CASSLGLSYEQYF
TGTGCCAGCAGCTTAGGGCTTTCCTACGAGCAGTACTTC
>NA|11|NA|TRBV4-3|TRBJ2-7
CASSQGAEQYF
TGCGCCAGCAGCCAAGGCGCCGAGCAGTACTTC
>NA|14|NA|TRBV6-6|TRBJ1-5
CASSYSVGNQPQHF
TGTGCCAGCAGTTACAGCGTAGGGAATCAGCCCCAGCATTTT
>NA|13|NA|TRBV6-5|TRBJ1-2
CASRGPGQQGYTF
TGTGCCAGCAGGGGTCCAGGCCAGCAGGGCTACACCTTC
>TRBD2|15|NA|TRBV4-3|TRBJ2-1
CASSHLAGGLYEQFF
TGCGCCAGCAGCCACCTAGCGGGAGGGCTATATGAGCAGTTCTTC
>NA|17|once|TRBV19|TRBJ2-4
CASSISPKGGSKNIQYF
TGTGCCAGTAGTATATCCCCAAAGGGGGGGAGCAAAAACATTCAGTACTTC
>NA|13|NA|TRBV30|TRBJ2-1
CAWTDGGVFEQFF
TGTGCCTGGACCGATGGAGGGGTATTTGAGCAGTTCTTC
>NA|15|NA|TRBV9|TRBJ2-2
CASSVGTANTGELFF
TGTGCCAGCAGCGTAGGAACGGCGAACACCGGGGAGCTGTTTTTT
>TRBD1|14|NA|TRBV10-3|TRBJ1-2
CAISARDSDYGYTF
TGTGCCATCAGTGCTCGGGACAGCGACTATGGCTACACCTTC
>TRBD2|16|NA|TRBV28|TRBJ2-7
CASSFLAGETSYEQYF
TGTGCCAGCAGTTTTCTAGCGGGAGAAACTTCCTACGAGCAGTACTTC
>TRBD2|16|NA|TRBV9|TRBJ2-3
CASSVGHGRAVDTQYF
TGTGCCAGCAGCGTAGGCCACGGGAGGGCCGTAGATACGCAGTATTTT
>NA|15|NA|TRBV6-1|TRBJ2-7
CASSVFSGSPYEQYF
TGTGCCAGCAGTGTATTTTCCGGGAGCCCCTACGAGCAGTACTTC
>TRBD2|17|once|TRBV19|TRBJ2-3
CASSIQPTSGGADTQYF
TGTGCCAGTAGTATTCAACCGACTAGCGGGGGGGCAGATACGCAGTATTTT
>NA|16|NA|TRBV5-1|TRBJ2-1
CASSLATSWLDNEQFF
TGCGCCAGCAGCTTGGCCACTAGCTGGTTAGACAATGAGCAGTTCTTC
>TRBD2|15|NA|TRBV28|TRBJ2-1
CASRTLAGSYNEQFF
TGTGCCAGCAGGACACTAGCGGGGTCCTACAATGAGCAGTTCTTC